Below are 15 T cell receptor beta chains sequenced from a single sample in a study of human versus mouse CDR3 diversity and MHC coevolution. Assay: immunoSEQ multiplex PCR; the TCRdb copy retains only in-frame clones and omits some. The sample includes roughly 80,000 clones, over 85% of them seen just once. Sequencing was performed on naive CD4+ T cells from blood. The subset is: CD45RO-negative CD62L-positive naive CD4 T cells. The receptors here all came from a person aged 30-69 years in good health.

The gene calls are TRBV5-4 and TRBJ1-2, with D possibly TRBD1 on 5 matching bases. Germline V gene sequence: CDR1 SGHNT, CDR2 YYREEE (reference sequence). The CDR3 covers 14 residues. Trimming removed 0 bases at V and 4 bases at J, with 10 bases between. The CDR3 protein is CASSLGGDGYGYTF. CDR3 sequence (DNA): TGTGCCAGCAGCTTGGGGGGGGACGGCTATGGCTACACCTTC.

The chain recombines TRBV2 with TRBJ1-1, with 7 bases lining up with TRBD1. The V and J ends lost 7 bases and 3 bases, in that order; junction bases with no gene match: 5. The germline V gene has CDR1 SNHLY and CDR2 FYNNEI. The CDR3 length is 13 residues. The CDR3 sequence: CASNPGTDTEAFF. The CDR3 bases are TGTGCCAGCAACCCCGGGACAGACACTGAAGCTTTCTTT.

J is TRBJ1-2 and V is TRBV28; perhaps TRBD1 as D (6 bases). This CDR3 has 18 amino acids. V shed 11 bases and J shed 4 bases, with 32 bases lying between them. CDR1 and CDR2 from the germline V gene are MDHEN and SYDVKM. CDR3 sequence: CAGSGGRGQPRSGYGYTF. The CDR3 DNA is TGTGCCGGCTCGGGGGGTAGGGGACAACCTCGCAGTGGCTATGGCTACACCTTC.

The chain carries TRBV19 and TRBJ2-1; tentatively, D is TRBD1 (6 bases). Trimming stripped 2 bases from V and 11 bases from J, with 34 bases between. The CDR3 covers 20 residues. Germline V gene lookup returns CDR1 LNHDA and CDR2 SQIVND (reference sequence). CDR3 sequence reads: CASSIRSGYSQGTLTMKQFF. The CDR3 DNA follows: TGTGCCAGTAGTATAAGGTCGGGTTACAGTCAGGGGACCCTTACAATGAAGCAGTTCTTC.

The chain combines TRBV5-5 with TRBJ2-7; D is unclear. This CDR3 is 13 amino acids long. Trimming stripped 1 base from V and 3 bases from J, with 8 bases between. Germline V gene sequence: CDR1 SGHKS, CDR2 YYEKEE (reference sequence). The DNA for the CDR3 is TGTGCCAGCAGCTTGACGAGGAACTACGAGCAGTACTTC. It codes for CASSLTRNYEQYF.

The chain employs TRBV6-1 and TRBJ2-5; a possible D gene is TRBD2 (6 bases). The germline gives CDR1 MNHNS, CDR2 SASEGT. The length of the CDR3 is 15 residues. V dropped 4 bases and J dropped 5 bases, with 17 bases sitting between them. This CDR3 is CASSGGGKVGETQYF. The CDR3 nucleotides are TGTGCCAGCAGTGGAGGCGGGAAGGTCGGTGAGACCCAGTACTTC.

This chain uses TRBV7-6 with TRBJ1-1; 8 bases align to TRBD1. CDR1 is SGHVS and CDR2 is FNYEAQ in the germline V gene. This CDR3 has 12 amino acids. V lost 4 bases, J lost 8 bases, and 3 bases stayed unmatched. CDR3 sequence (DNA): TGTGCCAGCAGCTCCGGACAGGGAGAAGCTTTCTTT. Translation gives CASSSGQGEAFF.

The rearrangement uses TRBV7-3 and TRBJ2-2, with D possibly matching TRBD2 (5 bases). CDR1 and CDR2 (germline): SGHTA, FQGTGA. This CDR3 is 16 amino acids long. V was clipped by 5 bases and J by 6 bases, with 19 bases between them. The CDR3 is CASSQRRRSPSGELFF. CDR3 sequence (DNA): TGTGCCAGCAGCCAACGGAGGAGGAGCCCCTCCGGGGAGCTGTTTTTT.

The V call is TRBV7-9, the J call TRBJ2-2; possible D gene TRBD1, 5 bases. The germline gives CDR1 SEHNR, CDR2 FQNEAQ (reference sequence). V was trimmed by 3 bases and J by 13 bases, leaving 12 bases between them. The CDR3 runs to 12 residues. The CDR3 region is CASSLTDETLFF. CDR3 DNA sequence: TGTGCCAGCAGCTTGACAGACGAGACGCTGTTTTTT.

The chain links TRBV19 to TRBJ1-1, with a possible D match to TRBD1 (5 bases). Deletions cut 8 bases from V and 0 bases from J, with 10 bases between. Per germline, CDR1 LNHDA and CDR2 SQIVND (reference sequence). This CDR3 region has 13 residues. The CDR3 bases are TGTGCCAGTGGAACGACAGTGAACACTGAAGCTTTCTTT. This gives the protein CASGTTVNTEAFF.

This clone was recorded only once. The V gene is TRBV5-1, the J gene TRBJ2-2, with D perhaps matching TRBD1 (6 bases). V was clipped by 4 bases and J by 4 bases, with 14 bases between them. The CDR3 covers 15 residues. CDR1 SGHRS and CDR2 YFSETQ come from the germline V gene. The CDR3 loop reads CASSRLGAGTGELFF. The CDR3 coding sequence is TGCGCCAGCAGCCGGCTGGGGGCAGGCACCGGGGAGCTGTTTTTT.

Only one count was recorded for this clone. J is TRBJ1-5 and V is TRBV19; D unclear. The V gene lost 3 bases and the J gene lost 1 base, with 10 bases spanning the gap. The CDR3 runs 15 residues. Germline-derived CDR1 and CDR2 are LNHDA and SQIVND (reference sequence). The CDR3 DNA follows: TGTGCCAGTAGTATGAGTGGTGAAAGCAATCAGCCCCAGCATTTT. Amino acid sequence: CASSMSGESNQPQHF.

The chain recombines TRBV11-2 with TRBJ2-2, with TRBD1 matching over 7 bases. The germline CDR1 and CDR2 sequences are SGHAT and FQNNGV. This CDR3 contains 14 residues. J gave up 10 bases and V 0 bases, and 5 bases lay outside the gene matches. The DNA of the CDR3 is TGTGCCAGCAGCTTAGATCGAGGGGGCCAGGAGCTGTTTTTT. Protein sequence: CASSLDRGGQELFF.

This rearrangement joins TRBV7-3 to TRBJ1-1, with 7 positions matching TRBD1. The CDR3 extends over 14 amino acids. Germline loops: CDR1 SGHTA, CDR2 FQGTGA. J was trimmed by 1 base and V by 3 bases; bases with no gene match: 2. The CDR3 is CASSFRDRNTEAFF. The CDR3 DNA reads TGTGCCAGCAGCTTCCGGGACAGGAACACTGAAGCTTTCTTT.

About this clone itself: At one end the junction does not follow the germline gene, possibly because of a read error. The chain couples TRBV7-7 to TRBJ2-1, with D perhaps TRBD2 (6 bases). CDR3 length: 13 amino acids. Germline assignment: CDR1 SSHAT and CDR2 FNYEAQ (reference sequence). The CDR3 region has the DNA TGTGCTAGCAGCCCAGCGGAGCGGGCTGAGCAGTTCTTC. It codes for CASSPAERAEQFF.